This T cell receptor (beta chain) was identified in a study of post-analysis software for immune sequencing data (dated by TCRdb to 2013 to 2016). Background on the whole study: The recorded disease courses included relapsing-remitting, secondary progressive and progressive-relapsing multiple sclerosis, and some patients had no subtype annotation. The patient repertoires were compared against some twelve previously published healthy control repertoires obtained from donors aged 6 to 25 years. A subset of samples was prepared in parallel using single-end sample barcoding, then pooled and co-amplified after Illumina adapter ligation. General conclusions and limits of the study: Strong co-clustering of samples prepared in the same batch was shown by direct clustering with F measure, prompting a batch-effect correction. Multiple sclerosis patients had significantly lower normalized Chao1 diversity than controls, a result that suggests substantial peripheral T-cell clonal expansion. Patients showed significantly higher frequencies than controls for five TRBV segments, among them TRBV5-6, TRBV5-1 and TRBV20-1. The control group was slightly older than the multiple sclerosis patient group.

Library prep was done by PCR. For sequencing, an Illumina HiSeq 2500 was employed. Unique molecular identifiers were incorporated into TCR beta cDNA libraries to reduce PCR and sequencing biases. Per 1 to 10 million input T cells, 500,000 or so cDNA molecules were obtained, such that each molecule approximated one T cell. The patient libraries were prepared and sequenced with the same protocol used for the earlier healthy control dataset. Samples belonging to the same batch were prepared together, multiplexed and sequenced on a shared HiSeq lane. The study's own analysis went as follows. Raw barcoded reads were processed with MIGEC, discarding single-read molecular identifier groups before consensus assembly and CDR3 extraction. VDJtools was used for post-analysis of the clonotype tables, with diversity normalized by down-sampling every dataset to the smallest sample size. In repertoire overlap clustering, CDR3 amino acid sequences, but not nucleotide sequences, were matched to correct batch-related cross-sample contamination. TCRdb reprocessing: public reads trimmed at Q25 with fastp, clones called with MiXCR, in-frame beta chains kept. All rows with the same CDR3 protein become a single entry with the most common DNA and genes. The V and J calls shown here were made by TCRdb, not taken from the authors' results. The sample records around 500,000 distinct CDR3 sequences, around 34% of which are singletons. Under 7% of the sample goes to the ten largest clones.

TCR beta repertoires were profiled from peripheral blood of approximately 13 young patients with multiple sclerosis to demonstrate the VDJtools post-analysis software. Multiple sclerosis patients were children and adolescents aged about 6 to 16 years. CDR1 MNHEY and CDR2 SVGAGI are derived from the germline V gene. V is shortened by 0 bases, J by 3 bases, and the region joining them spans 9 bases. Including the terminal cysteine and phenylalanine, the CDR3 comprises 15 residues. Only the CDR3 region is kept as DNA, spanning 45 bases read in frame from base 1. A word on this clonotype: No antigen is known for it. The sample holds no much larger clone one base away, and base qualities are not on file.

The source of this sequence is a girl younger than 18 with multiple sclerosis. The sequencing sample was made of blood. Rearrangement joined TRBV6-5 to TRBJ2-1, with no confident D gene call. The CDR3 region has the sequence CASSYSTPYYNEQFF. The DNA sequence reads TGTGCCAGCAGTTACTCGACCCCTTACTACAATGAGCAGTTCTTC.